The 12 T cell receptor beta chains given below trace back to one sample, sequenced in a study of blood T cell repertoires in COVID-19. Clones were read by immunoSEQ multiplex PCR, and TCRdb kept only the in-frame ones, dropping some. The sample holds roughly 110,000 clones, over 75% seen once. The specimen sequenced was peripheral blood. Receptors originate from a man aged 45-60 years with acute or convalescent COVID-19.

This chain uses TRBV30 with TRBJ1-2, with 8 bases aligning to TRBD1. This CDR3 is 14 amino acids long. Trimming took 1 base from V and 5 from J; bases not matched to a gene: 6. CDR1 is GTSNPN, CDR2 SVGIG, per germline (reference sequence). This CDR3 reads CAWSGTGSIYGYTF. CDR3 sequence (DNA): TGTGCCTGGAGTGGGACAGGGTCCATTTATGGCTACACCTTC.

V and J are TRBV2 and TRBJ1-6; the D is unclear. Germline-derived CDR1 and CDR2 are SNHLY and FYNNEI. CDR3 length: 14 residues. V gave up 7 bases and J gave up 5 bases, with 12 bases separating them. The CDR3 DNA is TGTGCCAGCAATTCCGGGAGGGATAATTCACCCCTCCACTTT. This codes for CASNSGRDNSPLHF.

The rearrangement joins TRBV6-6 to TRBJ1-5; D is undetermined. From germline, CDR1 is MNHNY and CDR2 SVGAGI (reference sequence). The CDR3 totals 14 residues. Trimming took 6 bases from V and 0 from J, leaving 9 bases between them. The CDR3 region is CASSSTGSNQPQHF. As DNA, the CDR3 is TGTGCCAGCAGCTCGACGGGTAGCAATCAGCCCCAGCATTTT.

For the CDR3, the DNA is TGTGCCAGCAGTTACCAGTACAAAGAGACCCAGTACTTC. Translating it yields CASSYQYKETQYF. The rearrangement links TRBV6-5 to TRBJ2-5; D call uncertain. The CDR3 loop spans 13 amino acids. Between the trimmed V and J ends, which lost 2 bases and 3 bases, there was a span of 7 bases. Germline V gene lookup returns CDR1 MNHEY and CDR2 SVGAGI.

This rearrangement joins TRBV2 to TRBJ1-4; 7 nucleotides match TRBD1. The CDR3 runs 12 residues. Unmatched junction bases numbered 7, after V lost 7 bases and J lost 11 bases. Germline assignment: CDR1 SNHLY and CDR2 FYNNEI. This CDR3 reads CASTPDRKKLFF. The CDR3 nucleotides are TGTGCCAGCACTCCGGACAGGAAGAAACTGTTTTTT.

The CDR3 sequence: CASSRGGARDTQYF. The CDR3 nucleotides read TGCGCCAGCAGTCGCGGGGGGGCAAGAGATACGCAGTATTTT. The rearrangement joins TRBV4-1 to TRBJ2-3; 9 bases match TRBD2. J was trimmed by 5 bases and V by 6 bases; bases with no gene match: 6. CDR1 MGHRA and CDR2 YSYEKL come from the germline V gene. The CDR3 runs to 14 residues.

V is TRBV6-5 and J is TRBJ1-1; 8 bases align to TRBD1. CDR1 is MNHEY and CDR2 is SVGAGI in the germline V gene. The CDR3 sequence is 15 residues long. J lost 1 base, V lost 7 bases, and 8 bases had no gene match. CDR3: CASNGQGAANTEAFF. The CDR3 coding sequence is TGTGCCAGCAATGGACAGGGCGCGGCGAACACTGAAGCTTTCTTT.

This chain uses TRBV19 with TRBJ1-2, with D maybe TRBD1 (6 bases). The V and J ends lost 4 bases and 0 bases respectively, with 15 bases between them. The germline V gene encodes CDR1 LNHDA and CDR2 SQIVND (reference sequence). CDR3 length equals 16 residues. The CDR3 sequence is CASSTRTASANYGYTF. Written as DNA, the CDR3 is TGTGCCAGTAGTACTAGGACAGCCTCCGCTAACTATGGCTACACCTTC.

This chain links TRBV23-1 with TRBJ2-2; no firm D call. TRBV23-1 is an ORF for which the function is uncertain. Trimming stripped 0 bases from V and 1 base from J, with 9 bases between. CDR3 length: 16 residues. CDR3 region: CASSQSGRKNTGELFF. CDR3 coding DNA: TGCGCCAGCAGTCAATCGGGCAGGAAGAACACCGGGGAGCTGTTTTTT.

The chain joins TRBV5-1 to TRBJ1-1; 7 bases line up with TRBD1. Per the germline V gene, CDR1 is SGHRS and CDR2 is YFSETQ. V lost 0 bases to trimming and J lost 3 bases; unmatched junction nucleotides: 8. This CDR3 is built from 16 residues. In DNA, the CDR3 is TGCGCCAGCAGCTTGGGGGACAGCCCTCGATACACTGAAGCTTTCTTT. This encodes CASSLGDSPRYTEAFF.

CDR3 sequence: CASSLQGGQYF. The CDR3, as DNA: TGTGCCAGCAGCTTACAGGGAGGGCAGTACTTC. The rearrangement links TRBV7-9 to TRBJ2-7; perhaps TRBD2 as D (6 bases). V gave up 2 bases and J gave up 9 bases, with 8 bases separating them. The CDR3 is made up of 11 amino acids. Germline CDR1 SEHNR, CDR2 FQNEAQ (reference sequence).

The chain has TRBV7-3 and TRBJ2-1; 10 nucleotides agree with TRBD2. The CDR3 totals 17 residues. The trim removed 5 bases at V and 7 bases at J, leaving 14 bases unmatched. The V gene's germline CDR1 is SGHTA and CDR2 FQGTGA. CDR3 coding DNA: TGTGCCAGCAGCCAAGGGCTAGCGGGGGCCGGGTCTAATGAGCAGTTCTTC. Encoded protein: CASSQGLAGAGSNEQFF.